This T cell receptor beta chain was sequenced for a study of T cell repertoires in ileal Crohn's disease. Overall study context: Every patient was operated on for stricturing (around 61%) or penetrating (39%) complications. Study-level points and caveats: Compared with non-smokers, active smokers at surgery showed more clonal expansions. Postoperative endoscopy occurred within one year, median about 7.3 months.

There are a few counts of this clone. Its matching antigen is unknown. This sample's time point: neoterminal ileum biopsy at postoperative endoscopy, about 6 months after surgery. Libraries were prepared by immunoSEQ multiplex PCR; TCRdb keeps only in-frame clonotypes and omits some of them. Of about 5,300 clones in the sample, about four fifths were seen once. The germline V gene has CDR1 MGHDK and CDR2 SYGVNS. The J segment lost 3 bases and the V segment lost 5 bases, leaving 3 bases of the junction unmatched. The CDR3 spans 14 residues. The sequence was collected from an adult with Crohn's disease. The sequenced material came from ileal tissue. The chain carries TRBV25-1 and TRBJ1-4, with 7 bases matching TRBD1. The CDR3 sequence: CASSSGTANEKLFF. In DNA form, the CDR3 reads TGTGCCAGCAGTTCCGGGACAGCTAATGAAAAACTGTTTTTT. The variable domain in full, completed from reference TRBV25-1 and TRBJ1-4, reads EADIYQTPRYLVIGTGKKITLECSQTMGHDKMYWYQQDPGMELHLIHYSYGVNSTEKGDLSSESTVSRIRTEHFPLTLESARPSHTSQYLCASSSGTANEKLFFGSGTQLSVL.